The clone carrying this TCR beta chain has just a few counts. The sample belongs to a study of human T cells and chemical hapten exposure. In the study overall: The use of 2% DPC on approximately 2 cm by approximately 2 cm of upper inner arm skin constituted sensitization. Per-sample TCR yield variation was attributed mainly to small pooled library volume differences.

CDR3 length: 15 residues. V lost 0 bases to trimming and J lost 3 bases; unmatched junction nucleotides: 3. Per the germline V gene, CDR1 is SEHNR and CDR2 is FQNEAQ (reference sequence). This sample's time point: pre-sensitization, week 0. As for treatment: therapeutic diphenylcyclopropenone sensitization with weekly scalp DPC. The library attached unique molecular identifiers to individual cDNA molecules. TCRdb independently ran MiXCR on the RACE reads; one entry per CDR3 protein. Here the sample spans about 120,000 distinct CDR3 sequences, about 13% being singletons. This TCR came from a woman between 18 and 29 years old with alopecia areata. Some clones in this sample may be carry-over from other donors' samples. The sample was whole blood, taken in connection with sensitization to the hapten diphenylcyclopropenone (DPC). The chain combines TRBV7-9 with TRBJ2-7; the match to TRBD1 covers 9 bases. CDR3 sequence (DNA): TGTGCCAGCAGCTTAGCGGACAGGGGAGACTACGAGCAGTACTTC. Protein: CASSLADRGDYEQYF.